This is a list of T cell receptor beta chains from one sample in a study of yellow fever vaccine responses in identical twins. TCRdb recomputed calls from the RT-PCR reads with MiXCR, one row per CDR3 protein. The sample holds approximately 32,000 distinct CDR3 sequences; approximately 54% are singletons and the top ten take about 4.6%. The specimen comprised T cells from blood (PBMCs), unsorted or a sorted subset (not recorded which), sampled before or after yellow fever vaccination (not recorded which). Source of these receptors: a woman between 18 and 29 years old who received the yellow fever vaccine. Each CDR3 is given with its conserved first and last residue. Each record gives: J gene, V gene, clone size, D gene, CDR3 DNA, CDR3 protein. D genes are given only for firm matches. A clone size is listed for some rows: how often the clone was seen (once, few, many), or a class if it is expanded.

J: TRBJ1-5; V: TRBV12-3/TRBV12-4; size: -; D: TRBD1; DNA: TGTGCCAGCACCCTCGGGACAGGGGGTACCAATCAGCCCCAGCATTTT; CDR3: CASTLGTGGTNQPQHF
J: TRBJ2-2; V: TRBV2; size: -; D: TRBD2; DNA: TGTGCCAGCAGTGAAGAATTGGGACTACTTCACACCGGGGAGCTGTTTTTT; CDR3: CASSEELGLLHTGELFF
J: TRBJ2-1; V: TRBV6-2/TRBV6-3; size: -; D: TRBD2; DNA: TGTGCCAGCAGTTACCGAGCGGGAGGGGCTTACAATGAGCAGTTCTTC; CDR3: CASSYRAGGAYNEQFF
J: TRBJ2-7; V: TRBV6-1; size: few; D: TRBD1; DNA: TGTGCCAGCAGTCCCGGACAGGGGAACGAGCAGTACTTC; CDR3: CASSPGQGNEQYF
J: TRBJ1-6; V: TRBV15; size: -; D: -; DNA: TGTGCCACCAGCAGGACAGGTGATAATTCACCCCTCCACTTT; CDR3: CATSRTGDNSPLHF
J: TRBJ2-7; V: TRBV11-2; size: few; D: -; DNA: TGTGCCAGCAGCTTACGGGGTAGCCCGAGGGAGCAGTACTTC; CDR3: CASSLRGSPREQYF
J: TRBJ2-2; V: TRBV24-1; size: -; D: -; DNA: TGTGCCATCCGCGAGCGGCTTGACGGGGAGCTGTTTTTT; CDR3: CAIRERLDGELFF
J: TRBJ1-2; V: TRBV29-1; size: -; D: -; DNA: TGCAGCGGGTTGTTAGATAACTATGGCTACACCTTC; CDR3: CSGLLDNYGYTF
J: TRBJ1-3; V: TRBV2; size: few; D: -; DNA: TGTGCCAGCAGTGAGTCTAGTTCTGGAAACACCATATATTTT; CDR3: CASSESSSGNTIYF
J: TRBJ1-1; V: TRBV4-2; size: -; D: -; DNA: TGTGCCAGCAGCGAAGTGAGGGATCCAGGCACTGAAGCTTTCTTT; CDR3: CASSEVRDPGTEAFF
J: TRBJ2-1; V: TRBV12-3/TRBV12-4; size: -; D: TRBD2; DNA: TGTGCCAGCAGATCCCCTAGCGGGCTGGATTACAATGAGCAGTTCTTC; CDR3: CASRSPSGLDYNEQFF
J: TRBJ1-1; V: TRBV20-1; size: -; D: -; DNA: TGCAGTGCCTACCAGGGTGGGAAGAGGACTGAAGCTTTCTTT; CDR3: CSAYQGGKRTEAFF
J: TRBJ2-5; V: TRBV7-9; size: -; D: -; DNA: TGTGCCAGCAGCGGGACCGAAAAAGAGACCCAGTACTTC; CDR3: CASSGTEKETQYF
J: TRBJ2-3; V: TRBV6-5; size: -; D: -; DNA: TGTGCCAGCAGTTACTTCGAAGCCCGAGGGGGGACAGATACGCAGTATTTT; CDR3: CASSYFEARGGTDTQYF
J: TRBJ2-3; V: TRBV7-9; size: -; D: -; DNA: TGTGCCAGCAGCTTTGGGCCAGATACGCAGTATTTT; CDR3: CASSFGPDTQYF
J: TRBJ1-4; V: TRBV7-6; size: -; D: TRBD1; DNA: TGTGCCAGCAGCCCTCGGACAGGGGCTAATGAAAAACTGTTTTTT; CDR3: CASSPRTGANEKLFF
J: TRBJ1-5; V: TRBV24-1; size: -; D: TRBD1; DNA: TGTGCCACCAGTGATTGGGACAGGAATCAGCCCCAGCATTTT; CDR3: CATSDWDRNQPQHF
J: TRBJ2-7; V: TRBV28; size: -; D: -; DNA: TGTGCCAGCAGTTTATTGGTGCTCTCCTACGAGCAGTACTTC; CDR3: CASSLLVLSYEQYF
J: TRBJ1-2; V: TRBV11-1; size: -; D: -; DNA: TGTGCCAGCAGCGGGAGGACTGGCTACACCTTC; CDR3: CASSGRTGYTF
J: TRBJ1-2; V: TRBV6-1; size: -; D: -; DNA: TGTGCCAGCAGCTTAACGGTGGAGCGCTATGGCTACACCTTC; CDR3: CASSLTVERYGYTF
J: TRBJ1-2; V: TRBV5-1; size: once; D: -; DNA: TGCGCCAGCAGCTTCTCCGACGGGTTGGGCGGCTACACCTTC; CDR3: CASSFSDGLGGYTF
J: TRBJ2-1; V: TRBV6-2/TRBV6-3; size: -; D: -; DNA: TGTGCCAGCAGTTATCGTCGCGATTCCCAATACAATGAGCAGTTCTTC; CDR3: CASSYRRDSQYNEQFF
J: TRBJ2-1; V: TRBV4-3; size: -; D: -; DNA: TGCGCCAGCAGCCAAGCAGGGGCGGGCTACAATGAGCAGTTCTTC; CDR3: CASSQAGAGYNEQFF
J: TRBJ2-1; V: TRBV4-1; size: -; D: -; DNA: TGCGCCAGCAGCCAAGAAAGGGTGGGGAATGAGCAGTTCTTC; CDR3: CASSQERVGNEQFF
J: TRBJ2-1; V: TRBV11-1; size: -; D: TRBD2; DNA: TGTGCCAGCAGCTTAGCGGTAGCGGGGGGCCGCCCTAATGAGCAGTTCTTC; CDR3: CASSLAVAGGRPNEQFF
J: TRBJ1-2; V: TRBV2; size: -; D: -; DNA: TGTGCCAGCAGTACCTGGGAGGGTGGCTACACCTTC; CDR3: CASSTWEGGYTF
J: TRBJ2-1; V: TRBV19; size: -; D: -; DNA: TGTGCCAGCAATCAGGGTAAGAGTGAGCAGTTCTTC; CDR3: CASNQGKSEQFF
J: TRBJ2-5; V: TRBV5-4; size: few; D: -; DNA: TGTGCCAGCAGCTTGGACAGTTACGGGGAGACCCAGTACTTC; CDR3: CASSLDSYGETQYF
J: TRBJ1-5; V: TRBV28; size: -; D: -; DNA: TGTGCCAGCAGTTGGGGACCGTTCGGCGGGGATCAGCCCCAGCATTTT; CDR3: CASSWGPFGGDQPQHF